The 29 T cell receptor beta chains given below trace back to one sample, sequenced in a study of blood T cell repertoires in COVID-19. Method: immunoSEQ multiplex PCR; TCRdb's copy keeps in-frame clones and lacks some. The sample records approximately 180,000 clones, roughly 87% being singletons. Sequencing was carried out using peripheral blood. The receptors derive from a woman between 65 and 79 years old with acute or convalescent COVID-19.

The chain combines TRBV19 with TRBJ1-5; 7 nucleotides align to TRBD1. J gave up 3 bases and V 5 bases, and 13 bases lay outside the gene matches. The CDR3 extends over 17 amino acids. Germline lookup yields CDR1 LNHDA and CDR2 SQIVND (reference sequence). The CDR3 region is CASSPLPGQQSNQPQHF. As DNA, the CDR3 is TGTGCCAGTAGTCCCCTACCGGGACAGCAATCCAATCAGCCCCAGCATTTT.

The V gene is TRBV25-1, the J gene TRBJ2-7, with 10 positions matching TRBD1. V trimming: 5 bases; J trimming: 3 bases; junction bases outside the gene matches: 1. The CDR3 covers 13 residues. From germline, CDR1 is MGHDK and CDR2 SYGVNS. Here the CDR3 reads CASSRDRGYEQYF. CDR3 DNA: TGTGCCAGCAGTAGGGACAGGGGCTACGAGCAGTACTTC.

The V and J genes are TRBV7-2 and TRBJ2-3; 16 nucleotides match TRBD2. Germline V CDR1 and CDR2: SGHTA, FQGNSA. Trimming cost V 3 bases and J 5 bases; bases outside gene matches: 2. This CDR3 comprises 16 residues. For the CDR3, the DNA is TGTGCCAGCAGCTTCGGGACTAGCGGGAGGGGAGATACGCAGTATTTT. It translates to CASSFGTSGRGDTQYF.

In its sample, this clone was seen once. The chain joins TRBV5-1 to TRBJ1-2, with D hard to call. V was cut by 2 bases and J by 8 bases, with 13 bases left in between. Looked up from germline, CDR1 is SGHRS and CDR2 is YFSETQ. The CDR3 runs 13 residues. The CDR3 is CASSFGVGLGYTF. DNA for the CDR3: TGCGCCAGCAGCTTCGGGGTCGGGCTCGGCTACACCTTC.

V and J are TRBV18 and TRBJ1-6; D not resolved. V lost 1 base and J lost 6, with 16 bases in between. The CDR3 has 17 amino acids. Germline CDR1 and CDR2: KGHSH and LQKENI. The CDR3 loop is CASSPLGPQAANSPLHF. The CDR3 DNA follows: TGTGCCAGCTCACCACTTGGGCCCCAGGCCGCTAATTCACCCCTCCACTTT.

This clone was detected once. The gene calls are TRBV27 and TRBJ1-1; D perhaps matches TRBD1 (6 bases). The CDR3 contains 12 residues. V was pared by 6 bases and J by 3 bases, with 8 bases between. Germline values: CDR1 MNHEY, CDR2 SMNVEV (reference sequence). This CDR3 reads CASRQGYTEAFF. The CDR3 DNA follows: TGTGCCAGCAGACAGGGATACACTGAAGCTTTCTTT.

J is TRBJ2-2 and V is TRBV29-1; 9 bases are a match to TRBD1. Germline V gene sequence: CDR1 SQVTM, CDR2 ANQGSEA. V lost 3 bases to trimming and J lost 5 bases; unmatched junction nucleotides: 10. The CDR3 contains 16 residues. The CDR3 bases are TGCAGCGTTGAGGTGTCTAGGACAGGGGCGACCGGGGAGCTGTTTTTT. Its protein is CSVEVSRTGATGELFF.

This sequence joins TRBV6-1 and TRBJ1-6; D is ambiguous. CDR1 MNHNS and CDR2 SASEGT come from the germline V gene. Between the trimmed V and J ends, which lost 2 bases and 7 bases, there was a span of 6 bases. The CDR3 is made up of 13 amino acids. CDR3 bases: TGTGCCAGCAGTGAACTCGGGAATTCACCCCTCCACTTT. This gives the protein CASSELGNSPLHF.

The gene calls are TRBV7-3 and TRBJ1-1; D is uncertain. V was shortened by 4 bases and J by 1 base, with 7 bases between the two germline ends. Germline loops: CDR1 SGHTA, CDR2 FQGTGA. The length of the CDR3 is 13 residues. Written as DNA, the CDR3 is TGTGCCAGCAGCTCCGGTCCGAACACTGAAGCTTTCTTT. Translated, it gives CASSSGPNTEAFF.

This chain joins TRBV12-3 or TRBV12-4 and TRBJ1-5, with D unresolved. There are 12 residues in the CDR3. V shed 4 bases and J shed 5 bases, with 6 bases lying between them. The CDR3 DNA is TGTGCCAGCAGTTCCCGGGATCAGCCCCAGCATTTT. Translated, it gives CASSSRDQPQHF.

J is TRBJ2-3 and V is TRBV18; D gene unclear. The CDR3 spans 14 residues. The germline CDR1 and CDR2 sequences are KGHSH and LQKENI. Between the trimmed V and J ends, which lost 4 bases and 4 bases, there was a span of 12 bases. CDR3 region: CASSLASSPDTQYF. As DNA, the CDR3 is TGTGCCAGCTCACTAGCCTCGTCCCCAGATACGCAGTATTTT.

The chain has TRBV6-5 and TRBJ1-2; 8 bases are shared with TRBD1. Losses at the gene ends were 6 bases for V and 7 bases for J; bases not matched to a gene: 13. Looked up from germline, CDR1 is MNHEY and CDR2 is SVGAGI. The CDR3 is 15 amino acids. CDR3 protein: CASRGQGLIFSGYTF. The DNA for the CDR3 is TGTGCCAGCAGAGGACAGGGTTTAATTTTTTCTGGCTACACCTTC.

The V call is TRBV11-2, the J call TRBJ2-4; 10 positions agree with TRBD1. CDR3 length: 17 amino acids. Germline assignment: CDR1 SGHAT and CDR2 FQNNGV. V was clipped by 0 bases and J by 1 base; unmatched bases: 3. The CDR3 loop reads CASSLEGTGVAKNIQYF. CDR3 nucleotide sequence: TGTGCCAGCAGCTTAGAGGGGACAGGGGTGGCCAAAAACATTCAGTACTTC.

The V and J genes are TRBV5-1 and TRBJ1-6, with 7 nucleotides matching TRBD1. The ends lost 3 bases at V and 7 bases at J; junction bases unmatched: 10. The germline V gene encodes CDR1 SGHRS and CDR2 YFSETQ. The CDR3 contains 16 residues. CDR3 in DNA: TGCGCCAGCAGCTCCCAACCGGGACAGAAAAATTCACCCCTCCACTTT. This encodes CASSSQPGQKNSPLHF.

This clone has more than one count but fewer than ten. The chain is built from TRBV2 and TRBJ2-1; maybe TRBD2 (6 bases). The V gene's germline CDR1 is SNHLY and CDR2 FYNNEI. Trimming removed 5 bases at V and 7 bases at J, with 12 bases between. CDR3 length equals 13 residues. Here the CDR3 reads CASSYSGFNEQFF. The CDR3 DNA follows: TGTGCCAGCAGTTATAGCGGATTTAATGAGCAGTTCTTC.

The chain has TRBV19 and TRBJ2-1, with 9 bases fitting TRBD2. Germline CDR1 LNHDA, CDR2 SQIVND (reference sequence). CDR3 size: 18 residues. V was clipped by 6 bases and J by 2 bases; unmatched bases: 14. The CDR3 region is CASSPAASGTSTYNEQFF. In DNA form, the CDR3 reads TGTGCCAGTAGCCCGGCGGCTAGCGGGACTTCAACCTACAATGAGCAGTTCTTC.

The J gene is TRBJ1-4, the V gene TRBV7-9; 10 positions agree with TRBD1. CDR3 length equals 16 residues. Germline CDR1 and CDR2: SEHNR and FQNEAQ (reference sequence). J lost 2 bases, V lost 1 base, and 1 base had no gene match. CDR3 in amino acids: CASSLGGQGTNEKLFF. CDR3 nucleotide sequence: TGTGCCAGCAGCTTAGGGGGACAGGGGACTAATGAAAAACTGTTTTTT.

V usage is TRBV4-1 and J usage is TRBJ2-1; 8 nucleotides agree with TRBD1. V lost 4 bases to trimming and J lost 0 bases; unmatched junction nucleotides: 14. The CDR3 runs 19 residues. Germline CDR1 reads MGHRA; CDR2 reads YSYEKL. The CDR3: CASSRAPSYRGSSYNEQFF. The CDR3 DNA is TGCGCCAGCAGCCGAGCCCCCTCTTACAGGGGGAGCTCCTACAATGAGCAGTTCTTC.

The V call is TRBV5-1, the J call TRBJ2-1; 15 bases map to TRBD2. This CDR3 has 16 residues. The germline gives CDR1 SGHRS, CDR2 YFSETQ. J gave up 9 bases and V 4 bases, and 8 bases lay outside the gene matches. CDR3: CASSPGLAGGFGEQFF. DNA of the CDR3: TGCGCCAGCAGCCCCGGACTAGCGGGGGGGTTCGGTGAGCAGTTCTTC.

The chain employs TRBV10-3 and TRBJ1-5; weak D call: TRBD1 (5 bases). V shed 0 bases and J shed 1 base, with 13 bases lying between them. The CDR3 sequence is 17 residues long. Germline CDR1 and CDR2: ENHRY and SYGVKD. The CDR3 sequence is CAISESRQFSSNQPQHF. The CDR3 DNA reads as TGTGCCATCAGTGAGTCGAGACAGTTCTCAAGCAATCAGCCCCAGCATTTT.

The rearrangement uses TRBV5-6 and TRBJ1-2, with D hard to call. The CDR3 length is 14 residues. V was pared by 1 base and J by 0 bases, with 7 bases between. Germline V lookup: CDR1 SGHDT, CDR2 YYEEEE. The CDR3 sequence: CASSLPTSNYGYTF. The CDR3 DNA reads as TGTGCCAGCAGCTTGCCGACATCTAACTATGGCTACACCTTC. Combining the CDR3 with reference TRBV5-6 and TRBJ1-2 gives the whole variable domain DAGVTQSPTHLIKTRGQQVTLRCSPKSGHDTVSWYQQALGQGPQFIFQYYEEEERQRGNFPDRFSGHQFPNYSSELNVNALLLGDSALYLCASSLPTSNYGYTFGSGTRLTVV.

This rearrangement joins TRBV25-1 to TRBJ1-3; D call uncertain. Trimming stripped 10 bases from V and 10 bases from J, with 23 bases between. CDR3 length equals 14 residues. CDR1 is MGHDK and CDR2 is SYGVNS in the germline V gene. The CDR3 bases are TGTGCCACTTCCTCAACGGGAGGATTCCGTACCATATATTTT. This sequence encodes CATSSTGGFRTIYF.

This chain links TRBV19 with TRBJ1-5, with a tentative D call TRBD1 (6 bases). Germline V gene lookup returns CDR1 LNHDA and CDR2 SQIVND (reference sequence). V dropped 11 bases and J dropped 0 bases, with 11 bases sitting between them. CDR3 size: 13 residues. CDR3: CAADSYSNQPQHF. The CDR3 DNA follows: TGTGCCGCGGACAGCTATAGCAATCAGCCCCAGCATTTT. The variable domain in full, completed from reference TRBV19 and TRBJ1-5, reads DGGITQSPKYLFRKEGQNVTLSCEQNLNHDAMYWYRQDPGQGLRLIYYSQIVNDFQKGDIAEGYSVSREKKESFPLTVTSAQKNPTAFYLCAADSYSNQPQHFGDGTRLSIL.

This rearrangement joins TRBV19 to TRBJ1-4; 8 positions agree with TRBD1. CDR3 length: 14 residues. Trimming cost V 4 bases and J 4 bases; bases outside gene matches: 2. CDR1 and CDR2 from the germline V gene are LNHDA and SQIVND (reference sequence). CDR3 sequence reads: CASSNDRGNEKLFF. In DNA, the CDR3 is TGTGCCAGTAGTAATGACAGGGGTAATGAAAAACTGTTTTTT.

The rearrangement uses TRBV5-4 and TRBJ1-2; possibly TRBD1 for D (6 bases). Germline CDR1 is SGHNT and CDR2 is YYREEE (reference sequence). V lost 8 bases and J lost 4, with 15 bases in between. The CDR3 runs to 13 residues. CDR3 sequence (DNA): TGTGCCAGTACAGGACAGTACGGCTATGGCTACACCTTC. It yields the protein CASTGQYGYGYTF.

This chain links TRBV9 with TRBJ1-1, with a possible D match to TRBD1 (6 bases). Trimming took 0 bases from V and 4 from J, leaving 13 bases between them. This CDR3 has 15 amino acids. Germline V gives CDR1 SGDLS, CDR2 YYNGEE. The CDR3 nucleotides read TGTGCCAGCAGCGTAGACGGGACACCAAGCACTGAAGCTTTCTTT. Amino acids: CASSVDGTPSTEAFF.

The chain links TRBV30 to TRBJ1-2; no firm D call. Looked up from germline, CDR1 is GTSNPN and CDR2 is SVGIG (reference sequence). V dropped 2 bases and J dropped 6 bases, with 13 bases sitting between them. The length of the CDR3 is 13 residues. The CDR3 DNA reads TGTGCCTGGAGTCCGCGCTCGGGAGATGGCTACACCTTC. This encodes CAWSPRSGDGYTF.

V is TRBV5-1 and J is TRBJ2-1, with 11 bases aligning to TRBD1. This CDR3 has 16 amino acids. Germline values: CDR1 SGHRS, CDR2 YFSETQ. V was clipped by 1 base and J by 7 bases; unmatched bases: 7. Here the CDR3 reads CASSLIPGQGENEQFF. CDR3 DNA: TGCGCCAGCAGCTTGATACCGGGACAGGGGGAAAATGAGCAGTTCTTC.

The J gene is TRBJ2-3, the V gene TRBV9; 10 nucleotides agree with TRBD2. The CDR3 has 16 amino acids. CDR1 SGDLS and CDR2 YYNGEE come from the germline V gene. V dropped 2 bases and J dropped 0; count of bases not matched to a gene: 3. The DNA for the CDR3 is TGTGCCAGCAGCGTCGGACTAGCGGCTAGCACAGATACGCAGTATTTT. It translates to CASSVGLAASTDTQYF.